This TCR beta chain comes out of a study of T-cell memory formation after mild COVID-19. Study overall: Across donors, TCR clusters were largely donor specific.

TCRdb re-called the 5' RACE reads through MiXCR, storing one row per CDR3 protein. The profile shows just under 550,000 distinct CDR3 sequences, 20% of them singletons. The CDR3 extends over 13 amino acids. Germline loops: CDR1 KGHSH, CDR2 LQKENI. Trimming shortened V by 0 bases and J by 5 bases, and 8 bases separated the two germline ends. V gene TRBV18 combines with J gene TRBJ2-7; D gene uncertain. This TCR derives from an adult woman who had mild COVID-19 (a few samples of this study predate the infection). Cell type and time point are not known. The sequenced sample consisted of PBMCs or a T cell subset sorted from them (not recorded which). CDR3 amino acids: CASSPPVDNEQYF. Here the CDR3 DNA reads TGTGCCAGCTCACCACCAGTAGATAACGAGCAGTACTTC.